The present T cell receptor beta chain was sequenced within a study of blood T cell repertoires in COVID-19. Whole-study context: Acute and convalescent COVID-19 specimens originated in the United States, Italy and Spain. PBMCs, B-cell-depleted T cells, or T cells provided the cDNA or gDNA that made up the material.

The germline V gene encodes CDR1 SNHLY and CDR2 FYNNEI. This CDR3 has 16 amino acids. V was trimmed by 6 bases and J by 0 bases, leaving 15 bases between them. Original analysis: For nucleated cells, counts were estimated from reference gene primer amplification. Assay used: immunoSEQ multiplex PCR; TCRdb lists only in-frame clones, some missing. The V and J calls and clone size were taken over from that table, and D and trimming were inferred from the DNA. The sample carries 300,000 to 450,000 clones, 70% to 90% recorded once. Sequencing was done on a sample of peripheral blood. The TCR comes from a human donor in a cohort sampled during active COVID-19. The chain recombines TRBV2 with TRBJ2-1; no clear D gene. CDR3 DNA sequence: TGTGCCAGCAGCCTCCTGGTCCCGAGCTCCTACAATGAGCAGTTCTTC. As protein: CASSLLVPSSYNEQFF. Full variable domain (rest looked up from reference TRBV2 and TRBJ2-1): EPEVTQTPSHQVTQMGQEVILRCVPISNHLYFYWYRQILGQKVEFLVSFYNNEISEKSEIFDDQFSVERPDGSNFTLKIRSTKLEDSAMYFCASSLLVPSSYNEQFFGPGTRLTVL.